This TCR beta chain was profiled in a study of blood T cell repertoires in COVID-19. For the study at large: There were acute and convalescent COVID-19 samples, and they came from the United States, Italy and Spain. Sample material is recorded as cDNA or gDNA derived from T cells, B-cell-depleted T cells, or PBMCs.

In the original workflow: Cell counts per sample came from amplifying reference gene primers. Sequenced by immunoSEQ multiplex PCR; TCRdb stores in-frame clones only, minus some. The V and J calls and clone size were taken over from that table, and D and trimming were inferred from the DNA. The data hold about 80,000 clones, with approximately 82% observed a single time. The clonotype originates from a man aged 55 to 69 with acute or convalescent COVID-19. Sample: peripheral blood.

CDR3 DNA: TGCGCCAGCAGCTTGTCCGGGGTTCGGTACGAGCAGTACTTC. It encodes CASSLSGVRYEQYF. The V and J genes are TRBV5-1 and TRBJ2-7, with D possibly TRBD2 on 5 matching bases. Trimming took 1 base from V and 4 from J, leaving 12 bases between them. CDR3 length: 14 residues. CDR1 SGHRS and CDR2 YFSETQ come from the germline V gene.